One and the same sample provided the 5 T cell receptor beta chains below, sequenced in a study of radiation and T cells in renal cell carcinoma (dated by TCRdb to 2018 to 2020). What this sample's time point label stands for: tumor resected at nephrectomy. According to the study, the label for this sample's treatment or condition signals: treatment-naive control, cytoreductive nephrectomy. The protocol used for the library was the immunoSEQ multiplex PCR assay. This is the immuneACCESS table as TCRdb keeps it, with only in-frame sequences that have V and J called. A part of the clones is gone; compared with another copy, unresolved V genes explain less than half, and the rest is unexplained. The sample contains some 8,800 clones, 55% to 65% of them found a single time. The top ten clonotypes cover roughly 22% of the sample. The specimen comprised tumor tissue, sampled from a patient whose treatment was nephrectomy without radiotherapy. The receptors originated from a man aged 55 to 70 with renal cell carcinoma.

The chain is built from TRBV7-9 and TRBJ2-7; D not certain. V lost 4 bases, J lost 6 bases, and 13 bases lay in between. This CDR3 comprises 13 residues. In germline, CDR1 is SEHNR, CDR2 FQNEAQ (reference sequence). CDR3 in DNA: TGTGCCAGCAGCTCCTCCTTAGCCCTCGAGCAGTACTTC. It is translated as CASSSSLALEQYF. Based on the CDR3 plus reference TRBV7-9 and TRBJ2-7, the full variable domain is DTGVSQNPRHKITKRGQNVTFRCDPISEHNRLYWYRQTLGQGPEFLTYFQNEAQLEKSRLLSDRFSAERPKGSFSTLEIQRTEQGDSAMYLCASSSSLALEQYFGPGTRLTVT.

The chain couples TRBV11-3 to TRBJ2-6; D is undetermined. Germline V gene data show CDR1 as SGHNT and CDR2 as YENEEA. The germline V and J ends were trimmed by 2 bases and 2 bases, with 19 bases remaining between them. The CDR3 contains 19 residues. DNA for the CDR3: TGTGCCAGCAGCTTACTCGCTGCGGCAGTAGCTGCTGGGGCCAACGTCCTGACTTTC. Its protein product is CASSLLAAAVAAGANVLTF.

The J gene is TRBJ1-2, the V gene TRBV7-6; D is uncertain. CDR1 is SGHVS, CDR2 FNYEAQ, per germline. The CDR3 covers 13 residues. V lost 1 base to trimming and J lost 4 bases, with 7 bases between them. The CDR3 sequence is CASSLGQRYGYTF. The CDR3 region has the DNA TGTGCCAGCAGCTTAGGCCAGCGCTATGGCTACACCTTC.

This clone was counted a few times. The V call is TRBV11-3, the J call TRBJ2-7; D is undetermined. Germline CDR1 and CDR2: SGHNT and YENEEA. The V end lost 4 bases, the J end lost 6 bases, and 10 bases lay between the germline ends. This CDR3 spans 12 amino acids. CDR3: CASSSQTGEQYF. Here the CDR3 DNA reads TGTGCCAGCAGCTCCCAAACCGGCGAGCAGTACTTC.

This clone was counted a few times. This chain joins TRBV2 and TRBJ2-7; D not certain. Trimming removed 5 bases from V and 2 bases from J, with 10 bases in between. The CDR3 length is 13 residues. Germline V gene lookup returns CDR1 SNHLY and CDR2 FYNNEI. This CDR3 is CASSPTRPYEQYF. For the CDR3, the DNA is TGTGCCAGCAGTCCGACACGACCCTACGAGCAGTACTTC. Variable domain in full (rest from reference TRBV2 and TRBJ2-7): EPEVTQTPSHQVTQMGQEVILRCVPISNHLYFYWYRQILGQKVEFLVSFYNNEISEKSEIFDDQFSVERPDGSNFTLKIRSTKLEDSAMYFCASSPTRPYEQYFGPGTRLTVT.